This TCR beta chain was profiled in a study of CD8+CD57+ T cells in acquired aplastic anemia. The authors sequenced patients whose flow cytometry had shown CD8+CD57+ cell expansion. Genomic DNA, the template, was used for profiling of the TCR beta VDJ and CDR3. TCRdb reprocessed the reads via MiXCR and lists one record per CDR3 protein. The table shows some 92,000 distinct CDR3 sequences, with 65% to 70% occurring only once. This sequence originates from a human donor with aplastic anemia. Sequenced sample: sorted CD4+, CD8+, or CD8+CD57+ T cells (not recorded which) from PBMCs.

CDR3 protein: CASGGAGQWKASGYGYTF. The CDR3 DNA sequence: TGTGCCAGCGGCGGTGCGGGACAGTGGAAAGCCTCTGGCTATGGCTACACCTTC. The rearrangement joins TRBV7-3 to TRBJ1-2; 7 nucleotides match TRBD1. Per germline, CDR1 SGHTA and CDR2 FQGTGA. The J segment lost 4 bases and the V segment lost 8 bases, leaving 22 bases of the junction unmatched. CDR3 size: 18 residues.